The count of the clone carrying this TCR beta chain is one. The antigen is unknown. The record originates from a study of shared clonotypes between healthy human individuals. About the study: Per-donor plates numbered three CD4 naive, three CD4 memory, two CD8 naive and one CD8 memory. The study, taken as a whole, reports: Several donors held about 5% of naive CD4 clonotypes in common.

Profiling relied on immunoSEQ multiplex PCR, and the TCRdb table lists in-frame clones only, not all of them. The sample has more than 1,200,000 clones, around 98.5% seen once. Looked up from germline, CDR1 is MNHNY and CDR2 is SVGAGI (reference sequence). Between the trimmed V and J ends, which lost 10 bases and 1 base, there was a span of 11 bases. The CDR3 length is 13 residues. V gene TRBV6-6 combines with J gene TRBJ1-5; D possibly corresponds to TRBD1 (5 bases). This sequence was found in a man under 40 in good health. Sequences were obtained from naive CD4+ T cells sorted from blood. Subset given: CD45RA+ positively selected. CDR3 nucleotides: TGTGCCAACCTCGACAGCAGCAATCAGCCCCAGCATTTT. It codes for CANLDSSNQPQHF.